This entry lists 4 T cell receptor beta chains sequenced from one sample in a study of CD8+ T cells in alopecia areata. RNA extraction and reverse transcription yielded cDNA as sequencing template. This table comes from immunoSEQ multiplex PCR, and its TCRdb copy is limited to in-frame clones, with some not included. The table lists about 150,000 clones, roughly 44% of them singletons, with 6% to 7% in the top ten. The sequenced material came from CD4+ T cells sorted from blood. These receptors came from a human donor with alopecia areata.

This chain joins TRBV2 and TRBJ1-5; 9 bases fit TRBD1. Germline V gene sequence: CDR1 SNHLY, CDR2 FYNNEI. V shed 2 bases, J shed 4 bases, and the junction held 6 bases outside the gene matches. The CDR3 runs 16 residues. Here the CDR3 DNA reads TGTGCCAGCAGTGAAAGGGGACAGGGTTTAAATCAGCCCCAGCATTTT. Translated: CASSERGQGLNQPQHF.

The chain links TRBV6-6 to TRBJ1-5, with no clear D. Germline V gene sequence: CDR1 MNHNY, CDR2 SVGAGI (reference sequence). The CDR3 length is 16 residues. The V end lost 2 bases, the J end lost 1 base, and 12 bases lay between the germline ends. This chain's CDR3 is CASSYSRGPSNQPQHF. As DNA, the CDR3 is TGTGCCAGCAGTTACAGCAGAGGGCCGAGCAATCAGCCCCAGCATTTT.

The chain combines TRBV2 with TRBJ1-1, with TRBD1 identical over 8 bases. V lost 5 bases and J lost 1; bases outside the gene matches: 6. This CDR3 comprises 15 residues. The germline gives CDR1 SNHLY, CDR2 FYNNEI. In DNA, the CDR3 is TGTGCCAGCAGTCAGGACAGGGCTAAGAACACTGAAGCTTTCTTT. Its translation is CASSQDRAKNTEAFF.

This clone was counted a few times. V usage is TRBV28 and J usage is TRBJ1-1; possibly TRBD1 for D (5 bases). The CDR3 length is 13 residues. Trimming left V 6 bases short and J 6 bases short, with 14 bases between. From germline, CDR1 is MDHEN and CDR2 SYDVKM. The CDR3 sequence: CASRYDRPAEAFF. As DNA, the CDR3 is TGTGCCAGCAGATACGACAGACCCGCTGAAGCTTTCTTT.